The present TCR beta chain was sequenced within a study of cytomegalovirus exposure and HLA in healthy donors. Trimming took 4 bases from V and 5 from J; bases not matched to a gene: 17. The CDR3 runs to 19 residues. The germline V gene encodes CDR1 SGDLS and CDR2 YYNGEE. Vbeta (60) and Jbeta (13) primers were used in the PCR. The assay was immunoSEQ multiplex PCR, and TCRdb's table has in-frame clones only and misses some. Of fewer than 150,000 clones in the sample, 70% to 80% were seen once. Study observations and caveats: The classifier reportedly diagnosed cytomegalovirus status with high specificity and sensitivity.

In this sample, this clone turned up a few times. Its antigen remains unidentified. Sequencing was done on a sample of PBMCs. This chain joins TRBV9 and TRBJ2-2; 10 bases map to TRBD2. The receptor was isolated from a man in his fifties in good health and CMV-seropositive. This chain's CDR3 is CASSPNEASGGGPTGELFF. Here the CDR3 DNA reads TGTGCCAGCAGCCCCAACGAGGCTAGCGGGGGTGGCCCTACCGGGGAGCTGTTTTTT.